This TCR beta chain was sequenced for a study of T cells after posttransplantation cyclophosphamide (dated by TCRdb to the mid-2010s). Notes on the research overall: Using TRB sequencing, the study followed how the T cell repertoire rebuilt after myeloablative bone marrow transplantation with posttransplantation cyclophosphamide given as GVHD prophylaxis. Blood from all 35 or so PTCy patients who had 1-year posttransplant specimens underwent TRB sequencing. TRA and TRB clonality were tightly correlated in roughly ten samples, so subsequent TCR analyses focused on TRB only. In 3 patients, up to roughly 3 additional blood samples taken between 2 and 5.2 years after transplant also underwent TRB sequencing, as did pretransplant blood from 4 patients. Antigen receptor sequencing was done on samples from about 38 PTCy-treated patients and from 15 to 20 related bone marrow donors of those patients. Public TRB sequences were queried against a database of over 3,600 sequences associated with responses to pathogens, tumor antigens, self-antigens and alloantigens. The paper as a whole reports these results and caveats: Across 45 patients, recipient CMV seropositivity and CMV reactivation were highly associated with TRB clonality; PTCy diversity was similar to CNI/methotrexate controls. Donor-recipient similarity was low at 1-2 months but rose over the first year, and later blood repertoires were often dominated by donor CD8+ memory clones. The TRB repertoires of T cells infiltrating skin or GI tract showed only limited overlap with the TRB repertoires of T cells in blood.

Genomic DNA was used for TRB sequencing, which was performed with the immunoSEQ assay at survey resolution or with the hsTCRB kit. On the authors' methods: The immunoSEQ software handled initial read processing, and the LymphoSeq R package was used for repertoire analyses. For each TRB dataset, clonality was calculated as 1 minus normalized Shannon entropy, and the Gini coefficient was computed as well. To infer phenotypes in unsorted samples, TRB sequences from sorted subsets of the recipient or donor were mapped onto unsorted samples from the same recipient. Imported from immuneACCESS, the table was reduced by TCRdb to in-frame sequences with V and J called. These copies leave out some clones; in studies compared against another copy, an unresolved V gene accounts for under half, and the cause of the remainder is not known. The DNA was the basis for D and trimming; V, J and clone size are from that table. The sample data list 10,000 to 15,000 clones, and approximately 80% of these were observed just once. Approximately 0.8% of the sample is taken by the ten largest.

The CDR3 starts with the cysteine, ends with the phenylalanine, and has 13 residues. The DNA shown is the 39-base CDR3, in frame from base 1. The germline V gene provides CDR1 SGHTA and CDR2 FQGTGA. Trimmed from V: 9 bases; trimmed from J: 4 bases; junction bases lacking a gene match: 7. Of note for this clone: The clone's antigen remains unknown. Base qualities are not at hand, and no much larger clone is one base apart.

On the day of marrow donation, related bone marrow donors gave peripheral blood samples. Peripheral blood and bone marrow mononuclear cells were isolated by Ficoll-Hypaque density centrifugation and were cryopreserved. FACS on a FACSAria II was used to sort CD4+ and CD8+ T cells, including the naive and memory subsets. The chain uses TRBV7-3 and TRBJ1-1, with 8 junctional bases fitting TRBD1. The sequencing input was memory CD4+ T cells sorted from PBMCs. This sequence originates from a man aged 50 or older in good health, CMV-negative, and a related stem cell transplant donor. The bases are TGTGCCAGTTCGACAGGGGAGGGCACTGAAGCTTTCTTT. Translated, this is CASSTGEGTEAFF.